This T cell receptor (beta chain) is drawn from a study of blood T cell repertoires in COVID-19. About the study: Spain, Italy and the United States supplied samples that represented acute and convalescent COVID-19.

Germline values: CDR1 SGHRS, CDR2 YFSETQ. The CDR3 has 16 residues. After removal of 1 base from V and 5 bases from J, the junction contained 9 bases not matched to a gene. The data were produced by immunoSEQ multiplex PCR, yet TCRdb's version contains in-frame clones alone and is incomplete. This sample has approximately 270,000 clones, with roughly 85% found just once. The J gene is TRBJ2-3, the V gene TRBV5-1; 8 nucleotides match TRBD2. The TCR comes from a woman in her 70s with acute or convalescent COVID-19. Sequences were obtained from peripheral blood. The chain's CDR3 is CASSLTGGLSVDTQYF. The CDR3 region has the DNA TGCGCCAGCAGCTTGACGGGGGGGCTTTCGGTAGATACGCAGTATTTT.